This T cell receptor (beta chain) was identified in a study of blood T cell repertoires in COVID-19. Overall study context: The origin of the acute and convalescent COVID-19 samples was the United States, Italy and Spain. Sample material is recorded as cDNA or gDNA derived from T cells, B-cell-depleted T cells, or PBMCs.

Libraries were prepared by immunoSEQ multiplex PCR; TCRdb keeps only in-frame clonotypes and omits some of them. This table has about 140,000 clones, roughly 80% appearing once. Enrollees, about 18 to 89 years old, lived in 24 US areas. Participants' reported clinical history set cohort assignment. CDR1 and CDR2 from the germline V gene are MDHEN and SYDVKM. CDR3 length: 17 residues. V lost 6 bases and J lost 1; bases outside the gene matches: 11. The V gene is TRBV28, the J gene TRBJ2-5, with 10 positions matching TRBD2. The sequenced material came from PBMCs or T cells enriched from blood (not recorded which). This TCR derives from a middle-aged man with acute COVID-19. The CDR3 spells CASSIAGGLPAQETQYF. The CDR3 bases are TGTGCCAGCAGCATAGCGGGGGGACTGCCTGCCCAAGAGACCCAGTACTTC.